This is a list of T cell receptor beta chains from one sample in a study of human thymus T cells. The assay was immunoSEQ multiplex PCR, and TCRdb's table has in-frame clones only and misses some. The sample contains tens of thousands of clones, approximately 95% of which appear only once. The specimen sequenced was blood. The receptors originated from a boy in the first two years of life with a congenital heart defect but otherwise immunologically healthy. Each CDR3 is given with its conserved first and last residue. The D gene is left open where the match is weak. Clone size, where shown, is once, few, many, or a class for clones that have expanded.

clone_size: -; d_call: -; v_call: TRBV27; j_call: TRBJ2-1; cdr3_nt: TGTGCCAGCAGTTTAGTCGGAACTGGGGATGAGCAGTTCTTC; cdr3_aa: CASSLVGTGDEQFF
clone_size: few; d_call: -; v_call: TRBV7-3; j_call: TRBJ1-1; cdr3_nt: TGTGCCAGCAGCTTGAACACTGAAGCTTTCTTT; cdr3_aa: CASSLNTEAFF
clone_size: -; d_call: -; v_call: TRBV6-1; j_call: TRBJ2-7; cdr3_nt: TGTGCCAGCCACTCGGTGGAAGTCCGGACCTACGAGCAGTACTTC; cdr3_aa: CASHSVEVRTYEQYF
clone_size: -; d_call: TRBD1; v_call: TRBV7-2; j_call: TRBJ2-7; cdr3_nt: TGTGCCAGCAGCCCCTCGACAGGGCCCTACGAGCAGTACTTC; cdr3_aa: CASSPSTGPYEQYF
clone_size: -; d_call: TRBD1; v_call: TRBV5-5; j_call: TRBJ2-1; cdr3_nt: TGTGCCAGCATGATACAGGGGGGCAATGAGCAGTTCTTC; cdr3_aa: CASMIQGGNEQFF
clone_size: few; d_call: TRBD1; v_call: TRBV4-2; j_call: TRBJ1-6; cdr3_nt: TGTGCCAGCAGCAGACAGGGACAAGATTCACCCCTCCACTTT; cdr3_aa: CASSRQGQDSPLHF
clone_size: -; d_call: TRBD2; v_call: TRBV27; j_call: TRBJ2-2; cdr3_nt: TGTGCCAGCAGTGGCATAGCGGGAGGGACCGGGGAGCTGTTTTTT; cdr3_aa: CASSGIAGGTGELFF
clone_size: -; d_call: TRBD1; v_call: TRBV29-1; j_call: TRBJ1-1; cdr3_nt: TGCAGCGTTGGACAGGGGCCCACTGAAGCTTTCTTT; cdr3_aa: CSVGQGPTEAFF
clone_size: -; d_call: TRBD2; v_call: TRBV7-2; j_call: TRBJ2-2; cdr3_nt: TGTGCCAGCAGGAAAAGGCTAGCGGTGAACACCGGGGAGCTGTTTTTT; cdr3_aa: CASRKRLAVNTGELFF
clone_size: -; d_call: TRBD2; v_call: TRBV18; j_call: TRBJ2-3; cdr3_nt: TGTGCCAGCTCACCGGCTAGCGGGAGTTCATCTAGCACAGATACGCAGTATTTT; cdr3_aa: CASSPASGSSSSTDTQYF
clone_size: -; d_call: TRBD1; v_call: TRBV5-8; j_call: TRBJ2-7; cdr3_nt: TGTGCCAGCAGCGCGGACAGGGGGCGCGACGAGCAGTACTTC; cdr3_aa: CASSADRGRDEQYF
clone_size: -; d_call: -; v_call: TRBV7-2; j_call: TRBJ1-2; cdr3_nt: TGTGCCAGCAGCACAGGGAGGCTAGACTATGGCTACACCTTC; cdr3_aa: CASSTGRLDYGYTF
clone_size: -; d_call: TRBD1; v_call: TRBV28; j_call: TRBJ1-2; cdr3_nt: TGTGCCAGCAGTTTGTTGAGGACAGGAAGGCCCGATGGCTACACCTTC; cdr3_aa: CASSLLRTGRPDGYTF
clone_size: -; d_call: -; v_call: TRBV30; j_call: TRBJ2-6; cdr3_nt: TGTGCCTGGTCTCCAGGGGCTGGGGCCAACGTCCTGACTTTC; cdr3_aa: CAWSPGAGANVLTF
clone_size: -; d_call: -; v_call: TRBV30; j_call: TRBJ1-2; cdr3_nt: TGTGCCTGGAACGGCAGGCTAGGCTACACCTTC; cdr3_aa: CAWNGRLGYTF
clone_size: -; d_call: TRBD1; v_call: TRBV7-2; j_call: TRBJ1-2; cdr3_nt: TGTGCCAGCAGCTTAGCAGGGGGCGACTTCTATGGCTACACCTTC; cdr3_aa: CASSLAGGDFYGYTF
clone_size: -; d_call: -; v_call: TRBV6-5; j_call: TRBJ2-7; cdr3_nt: TGTGCCAGCAGTACCTCCTACGAGCAGTACTTC; cdr3_aa: CASSTSYEQYF
clone_size: -; d_call: TRBD1; v_call: TRBV29-1; j_call: TRBJ1-2; cdr3_nt: TGCAGCGTTGAAGAGGGGACAGGGGGCGGCTACACCTTC; cdr3_aa: CSVEEGTGGGYTF
clone_size: -; d_call: -; v_call: TRBV30; j_call: TRBJ1-1; cdr3_nt: TGTGCCTGGAGTCGGGGGTGGGTTCCGGGTGTCACTGAAGCTTTCTTT; cdr3_aa: CAWSRGWVPGVTEAFF
clone_size: -; d_call: -; v_call: TRBV6-6; j_call: TRBJ1-5; cdr3_nt: TGTGCCAGCAGTTTACGGGTGGGATTCAATCAGCCCCAGCATTTT; cdr3_aa: CASSLRVGFNQPQHF
clone_size: -; d_call: -; v_call: TRBV27; j_call: TRBJ1-1; cdr3_nt: TGTGCCAGCAGTTTTTGGGGGGGGCAGAACACTGAAGCTTTCTTT; cdr3_aa: CASSFWGGQNTEAFF
clone_size: -; d_call: -; v_call: TRBV13; j_call: TRBJ2-4; cdr3_nt: TGTGCCAGCAGCGCGGGACTAGCCAAAAACATTCAGTACTTC; cdr3_aa: CASSAGLAKNIQYF
clone_size: -; d_call: TRBD1; v_call: TRBV29-1; j_call: TRBJ1-5; cdr3_nt: TGCAGCGTGGGGGGGACAGGGAGAAATCAGCCCCAGCATTTT; cdr3_aa: CSVGGTGRNQPQHF
clone_size: -; d_call: TRBD1; v_call: TRBV6-6; j_call: TRBJ2-1; cdr3_nt: TGTGCCAGCAGACGACAGGGCCATGAGCAGTTCTTC; cdr3_aa: CASRRQGHEQFF
clone_size: -; d_call: TRBD2; v_call: TRBV4-1; j_call: TRBJ2-1; cdr3_nt: TGCGCCAGCAGCCCACGGGGACTACCACACAATGAGCAGTTCTTC; cdr3_aa: CASSPRGLPHNEQFF
clone_size: -; d_call: TRBD2; v_call: TRBV29-1; j_call: TRBJ2-1; cdr3_nt: TGCAGCGTTAGTGTACTAGCGGTTGGCTCGGGCAATGAGCAGTTCTTC; cdr3_aa: CSVSVLAVGSGNEQFF
clone_size: -; d_call: -; v_call: TRBV5-6; j_call: TRBJ1-6; cdr3_nt: TGTGCCAGCAGCTTGGTGACAGCTCTGAATTCACCCCTCCACTTT; cdr3_aa: CASSLVTALNSPLHF